These 18 T cell receptor beta chains were all obtained from the same sample, sequenced in a study of CXCR3-negative and CXCR3-positive naive CD8 T cells. Overall study findings and caveats: CXCR3-positive naive cells carried more hydrophobic TRB CDR3s than CXCR3-negative ones.

The antigens of these receptors remain unknown. The authors prepared UMI-labeled TRB cDNA libraries by 5' RACE. With the 5' RACE reads reprocessed, TCRdb shows one record per CDR3 protein and no DNA. The ten top clones account for over 0.25%, within a sample of 130,000 to 150,000 distinct CDR3 sequences. The sample taken for sequencing was naive CXCR3+ CD8+ T cells from blood. Subset denoted: CD45RO-CCR7+CD27+CD95- naive CD8+ T cells expressing CXCR3 (TNR3+). These receptors all stem from a human donor in good health. Some clones in this sample may be carry-over from other donors' samples.

The genes are TRBV2 and TRBJ2-1; as DNA is missing, the TRBD1 call by TCRdb cannot be tested. The CDR3 is 16 residues long. CDR1 and CDR2 (germline): SNHLY, FYNNEI. CDR3 in amino acids: CASSERGTGGGNEQFF.

The chain employs TRBV9 and TRBJ2-5; TCRdb reports TRBD2, a call that lacks DNA to check it against. The length of the CDR3 is 14 residues. Germline CDR1 reads SGDLS; CDR2 reads YYNGEE. CDR3 loop: CASSVEAGAETQYF.

J is TRBJ2-7 and V is TRBV28. This CDR3 is built from 15 residues. In germline, CDR1 is MDHEN, CDR2 SYDVKM. The CDR3 loop reads CASTPSEGIAYEQYF. Full variable domain (rest looked up from reference TRBV28 and TRBJ2-7): DVKVTQSSRYLVKRTGEKVFLECVQDMDHENMFWYRQDPGLGLRLIYFSYDVKMKEKGDIPEGYSVSREKKERFSLILESASTNQTSMYLCASTPSEGIAYEQYFGPGTRLTVT.

The V and J genes are TRBV12-3 or TRBV12-4 and TRBJ1-1; TCRdb's D gene call, TRBD1, goes unchecked for lack of DNA. The CDR3 is made up of 12 amino acids. The CDR3 sequence is CASSPGDTEAFF.

CDR3: CASSQEVNEQFF. The rearrangement joins TRBV3-1 to TRBJ2-1. This CDR3 contains 12 residues. Looked up from germline, CDR1 is LGHDT and CDR2 is YNNKEL (reference sequence).

The chain has TRBV29-1 and TRBJ2-1; the TCRdb D gene call, TRBD2, has no DNA to confirm it. This CDR3 spans 13 amino acids. Germline CDR1 reads SQVTM; CDR2 reads ANQGSEA. CDR3 sequence: CSVVLGRGNEQFF.

The chain links TRBV12-3 or TRBV12-4 to TRBJ1-2. This CDR3 comprises 13 residues. The chain's CDR3 is CASSFNHNYGYTF.

The rearrangement uses TRBV7-9 and TRBJ1-1. This CDR3 contains 15 residues. Germline CDR1 and CDR2: SEHNR and FQNEAQ (reference sequence). CDR3: CASSLGPDSNTEAFF.

The chain combines TRBV27 with TRBJ2-1; checking the TCRdb D call of TRBD1 is not possible without DNA. Germline V gene data show CDR1 as MNHEY and CDR2 as SMNVEV (reference sequence). CDR3 length: 11 amino acids. The CDR3 sequence: CASSQTGLQFF.

The rearrangement links TRBV27 to TRBJ2-7; TCRdb reports TRBD1, a call that lacks DNA to check it against. Germline V gives CDR1 MNHEY, CDR2 SMNVEV (reference sequence). This CDR3 has 16 amino acids. The CDR3 sequence is CASRSNLGVPSYEQYF.

The genes are TRBV20-1 and TRBJ1-1; TCRdb selects TRBD1, and the lack of DNA leaves this call unchecked. In germline, CDR1 is DFQATT, CDR2 SNEGSKA (reference sequence). The CDR3 loop spans 13 amino acids. The CDR3 reads CSAIIQGTTEAFF.

The V call is TRBV7-3, the J call TRBJ2-3; TCRdb's assignment of TRBD1 cannot be checked, as there is no DNA. Germline values: CDR1 SGHTA, CDR2 FQGTGA. The CDR3 loop spans 14 amino acids. CDR3 in amino acids: CASSFTGGTDTQYF.

The gene calls are TRBV4-2 and TRBJ1-1. The CDR3 covers 13 residues. The V gene's germline CDR1 is LGHNA and CDR2 YNFKEQ. CDR3 protein: CASSQEVNTEAFF.

The chain combines TRBV20-1 with TRBJ2-7; TCRdb indicates TRBD1, and absent DNA this call remains unverified. Per germline, CDR1 DFQATT and CDR2 SNEGSKA (reference sequence). The CDR3 sequence is 15 residues long. The CDR3 spells CSARLSRDRDYEQYF.

The chain carries TRBV6-5 and TRBJ2-1; without DNA, the TCRdb call of TRBD2 cannot be checked. CDR3 length equals 15 residues. Germline CDR1 reads MNHEY; CDR2 reads SVGAGI. Here the CDR3 reads CASSSGLAGGFEQFF.

The V and J genes are TRBV14 and TRBJ2-3; with no DNA, the TCRdb D assignment of TRBD2 cannot be verified. The CDR3 is made up of 17 amino acids. CDR1 is SGHDN and CDR2 is FVKESK in the germline V gene. CDR3 region: CASSQELTSGETDTQYF.

V is TRBV13 and J is TRBJ2-1; TCRdb selects TRBD2, and the lack of DNA leaves this call unchecked. Germline assignment: CDR1 PRHDT and CDR2 FYEKMQ (reference sequence). The CDR3 has 14 residues. The CDR3 region is CASSLELDADEQFF. Variable domain in full (rest from reference TRBV13 and TRBJ2-1): AAGVIQSPRHLIKEKRETATLKCYPIPRHDTVYWYQQGPGQDPQFLISFYEKMQSDKGSIPDRFSAQQFSDYHSELNMSSLELGDSALYFCASSLELDADEQFFGPGTRLTVL.

V and J are TRBV15 and TRBJ2-2. This CDR3 is 12 amino acids long. Germline V lookup: CDR1 LNHNV, CDR2 YYDKDF (reference sequence). CDR3 sequence: CATSIVTGELFF.